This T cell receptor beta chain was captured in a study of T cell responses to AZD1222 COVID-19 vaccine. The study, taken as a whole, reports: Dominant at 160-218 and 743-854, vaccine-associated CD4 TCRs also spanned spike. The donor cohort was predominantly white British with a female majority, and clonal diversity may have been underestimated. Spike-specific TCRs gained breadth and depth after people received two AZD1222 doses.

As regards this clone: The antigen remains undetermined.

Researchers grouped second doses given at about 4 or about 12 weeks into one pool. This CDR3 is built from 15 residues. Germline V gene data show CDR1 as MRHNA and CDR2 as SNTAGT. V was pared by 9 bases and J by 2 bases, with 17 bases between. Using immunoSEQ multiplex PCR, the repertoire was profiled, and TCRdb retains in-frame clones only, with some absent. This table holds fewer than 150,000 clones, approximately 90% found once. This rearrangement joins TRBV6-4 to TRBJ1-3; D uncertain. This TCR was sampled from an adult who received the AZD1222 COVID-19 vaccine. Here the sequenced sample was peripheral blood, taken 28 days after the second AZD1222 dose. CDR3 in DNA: TGTGCCAGACCCAGTGGCAGAGGAACTGGAAACACCATATATTTT. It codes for CARPSGRGTGNTIYF.